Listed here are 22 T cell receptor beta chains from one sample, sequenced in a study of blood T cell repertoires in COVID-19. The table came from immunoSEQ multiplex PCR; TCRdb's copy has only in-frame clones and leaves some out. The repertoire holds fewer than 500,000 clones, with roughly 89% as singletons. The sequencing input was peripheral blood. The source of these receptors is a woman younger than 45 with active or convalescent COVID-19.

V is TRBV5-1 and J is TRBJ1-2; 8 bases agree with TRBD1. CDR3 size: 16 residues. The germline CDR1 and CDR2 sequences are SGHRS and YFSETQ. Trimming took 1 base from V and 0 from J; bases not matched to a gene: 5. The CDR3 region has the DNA TGCGCCAGCAGCTTGCAAGGACAGGGACCTAACTATGGCTACACCTTC. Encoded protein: CASSLQGQGPNYGYTF.

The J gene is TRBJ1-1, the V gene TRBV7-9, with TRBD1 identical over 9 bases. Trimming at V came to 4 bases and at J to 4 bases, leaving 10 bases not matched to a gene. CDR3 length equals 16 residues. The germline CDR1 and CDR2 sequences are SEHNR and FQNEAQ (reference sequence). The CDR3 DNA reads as TGTGCCAGCAGCTCCCCGGACAGGGGCCAGAGCACTGAAGCTTTCTTT. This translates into CASSSPDRGQSTEAFF.

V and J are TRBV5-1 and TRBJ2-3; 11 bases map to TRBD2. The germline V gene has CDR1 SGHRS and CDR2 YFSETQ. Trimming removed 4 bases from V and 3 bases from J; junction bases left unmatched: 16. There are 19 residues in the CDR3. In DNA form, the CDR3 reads TGCGCCAGCAGCCCCCGCAAAAGTAGCGGGGGGGTTAGGACAGATACGCAGTATTTT. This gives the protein CASSPRKSSGGVRTDTQYF. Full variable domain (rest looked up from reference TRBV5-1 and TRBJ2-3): KAGVTQTPRYLIKTRGQQVTLSCSPISGHRSVSWYQQTPGQGLQFLFEYFSETQRNKGNFPGRFSGRQFSNSRSEMNVSTLELGDSALYLCASSPRKSSGGVRTDTQYFGPGTRLTVL.

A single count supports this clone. The CDR3 DNA sequence: TGTGCCAGTAGTATAGTCAGGACAATTCCGTCTGAAGCTTTCTTT. It is translated as CASSIVRTIPSEAFF. This rearrangement joins TRBV19 to TRBJ1-1; D possibly corresponds to TRBD1 (5 bases). Per germline, CDR1 LNHDA and CDR2 SQIVND (reference sequence). The V gene lost 1 base and the J gene lost 6 bases, with 15 bases spanning the gap. The CDR3 has 15 residues.

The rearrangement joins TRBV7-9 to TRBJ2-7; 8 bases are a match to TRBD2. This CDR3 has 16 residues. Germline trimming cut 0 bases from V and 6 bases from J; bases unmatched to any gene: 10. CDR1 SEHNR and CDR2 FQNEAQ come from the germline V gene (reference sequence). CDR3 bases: TGTGCCAGCAGCTTAGCGCTAGCGGGTACTCACCGCGAGCAGTACTTC. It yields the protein CASSLALAGTHREQYF.

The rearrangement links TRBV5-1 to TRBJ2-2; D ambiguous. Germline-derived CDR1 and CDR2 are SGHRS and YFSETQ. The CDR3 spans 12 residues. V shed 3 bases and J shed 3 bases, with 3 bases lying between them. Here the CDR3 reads CASSYYTGELFF. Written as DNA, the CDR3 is TGCGCCAGCAGCTACTACACCGGGGAGCTGTTTTTT.

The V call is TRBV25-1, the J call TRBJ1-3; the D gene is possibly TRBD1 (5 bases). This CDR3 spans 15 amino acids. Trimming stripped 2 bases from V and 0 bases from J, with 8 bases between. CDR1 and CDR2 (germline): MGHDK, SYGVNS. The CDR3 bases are TGTGCCAGCAGTGAAGTAGACAGCTCTGGAAACACCATATATTTT. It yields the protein CASSEVDSSGNTIYF.

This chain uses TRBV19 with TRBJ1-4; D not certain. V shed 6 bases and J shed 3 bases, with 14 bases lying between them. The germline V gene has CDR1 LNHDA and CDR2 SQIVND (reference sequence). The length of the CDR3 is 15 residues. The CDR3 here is CASRRRGTPNEKLFF. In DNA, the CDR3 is TGTGCCAGTAGGCGACGGGGAACTCCTAATGAAAAACTGTTTTTT.

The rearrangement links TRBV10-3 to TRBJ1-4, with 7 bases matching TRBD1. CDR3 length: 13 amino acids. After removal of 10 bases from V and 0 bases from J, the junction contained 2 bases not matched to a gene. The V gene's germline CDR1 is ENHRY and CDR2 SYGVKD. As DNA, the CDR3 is TGTGCCACCGGGACAGCAACTAATGAAAAACTGTTTTTT. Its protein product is CATGTATNEKLFF.

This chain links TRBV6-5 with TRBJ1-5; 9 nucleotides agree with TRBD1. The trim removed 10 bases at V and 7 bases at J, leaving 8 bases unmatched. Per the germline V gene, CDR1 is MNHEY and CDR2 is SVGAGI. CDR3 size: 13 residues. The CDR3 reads CATKQGAWQPQHF. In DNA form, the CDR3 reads TGTGCCACCAAACAGGGGGCCTGGCAGCCCCAGCATTTT.

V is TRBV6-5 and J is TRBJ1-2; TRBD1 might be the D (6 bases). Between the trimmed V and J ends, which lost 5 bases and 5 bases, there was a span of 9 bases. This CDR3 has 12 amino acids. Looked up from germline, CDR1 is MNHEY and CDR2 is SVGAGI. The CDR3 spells CASSRQGYGYTF. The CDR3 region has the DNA TGTGCCAGCAGTCGCCAGGGGTATGGCTACACCTTC.

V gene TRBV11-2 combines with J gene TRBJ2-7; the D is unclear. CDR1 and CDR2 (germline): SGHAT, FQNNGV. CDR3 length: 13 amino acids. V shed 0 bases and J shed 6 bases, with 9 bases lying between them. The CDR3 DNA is TGTGCCAGCAGCTTAGACGAGCTCGGCGAGCAGTACTTC. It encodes CASSLDELGEQYF.

The CDR3 spells CASRLRTDSNQPQHF. The DNA for the CDR3 is TGTGCCAGCAGGCTCCGGACAGATAGCAATCAGCCCCAGCATTTT. J is TRBJ1-5 and V is TRBV2; maybe TRBD1 (6 bases). Germline V CDR1 and CDR2: SNHLY, FYNNEI. The CDR3 contains 15 residues. The V gene lost 6 bases and the J gene lost 0 bases, with 12 bases spanning the gap.

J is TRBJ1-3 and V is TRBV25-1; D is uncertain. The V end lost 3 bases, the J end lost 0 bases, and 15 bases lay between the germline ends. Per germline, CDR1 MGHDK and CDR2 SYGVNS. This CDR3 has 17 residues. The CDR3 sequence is CASSDPLGEVSGNTIYF. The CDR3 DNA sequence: TGTGCCAGCAGTGACCCCCTTGGAGAGGTCTCTGGAAACACCATATATTTT.

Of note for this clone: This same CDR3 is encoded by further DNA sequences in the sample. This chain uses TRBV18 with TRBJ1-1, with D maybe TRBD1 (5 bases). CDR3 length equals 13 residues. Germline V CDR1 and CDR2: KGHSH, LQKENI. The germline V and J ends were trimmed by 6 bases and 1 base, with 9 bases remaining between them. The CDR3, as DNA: TGTGCCAGCTCTCTTGGACAGAACACTGAAGCTTTCTTT. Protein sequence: CASSLGQNTEAFF.

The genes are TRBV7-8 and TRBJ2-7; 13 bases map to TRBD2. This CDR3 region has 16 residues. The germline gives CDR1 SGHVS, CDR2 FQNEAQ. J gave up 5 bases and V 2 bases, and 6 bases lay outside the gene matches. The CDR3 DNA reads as TGTGCCAGCAGCTTACTAACTAGCGGGGGGGTCGACGAGCAGTACTTC. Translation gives CASSLLTSGGVDEQYF.

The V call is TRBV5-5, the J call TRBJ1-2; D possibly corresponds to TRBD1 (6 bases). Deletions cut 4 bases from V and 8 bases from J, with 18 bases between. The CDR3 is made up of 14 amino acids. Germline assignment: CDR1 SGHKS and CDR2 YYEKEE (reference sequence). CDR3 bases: TGTGCCAGCAGCGCAAGACAGGTCCCGGAGGGCTACACCTTC. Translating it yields CASSARQVPEGYTF.

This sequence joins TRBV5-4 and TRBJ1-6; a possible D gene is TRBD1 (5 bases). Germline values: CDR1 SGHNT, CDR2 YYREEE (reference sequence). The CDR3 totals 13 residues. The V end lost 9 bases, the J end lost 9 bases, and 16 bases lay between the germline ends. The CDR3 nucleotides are TGTGCCACGGGGGGACGGGGCGGTTCACCCCTCCACTTT. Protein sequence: CATGGRGGSPLHF.

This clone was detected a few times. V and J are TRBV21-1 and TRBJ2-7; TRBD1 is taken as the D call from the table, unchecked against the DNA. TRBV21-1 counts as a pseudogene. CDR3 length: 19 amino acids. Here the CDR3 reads CASSKARCQAIPLNREQYF. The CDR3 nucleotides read TGTGCCAGCAGCAAAGCCCGATGTCAGGCGATACCTCTTAACAGGGAGCAGTACTTC.

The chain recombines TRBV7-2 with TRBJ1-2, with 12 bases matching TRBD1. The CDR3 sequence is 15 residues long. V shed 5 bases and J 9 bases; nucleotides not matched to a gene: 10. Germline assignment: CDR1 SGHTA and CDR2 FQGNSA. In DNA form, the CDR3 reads TGTGCCAGCAGCGCCGGGACAGGGGGCTCGGGTCGCTACACCTTC. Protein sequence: CASSAGTGGSGRYTF. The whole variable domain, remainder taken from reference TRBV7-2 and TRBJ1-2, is GAGVSQSPSNKVTEKGKDVELRCDPISGHTALYWYRQSLGQGLEFLIYFQGNSAPDKSGLPSDRFSAERTGGSVSTLTIQRTQQEDSAVYLCASSAGTGGSGRYTFGSGTRLTVV.

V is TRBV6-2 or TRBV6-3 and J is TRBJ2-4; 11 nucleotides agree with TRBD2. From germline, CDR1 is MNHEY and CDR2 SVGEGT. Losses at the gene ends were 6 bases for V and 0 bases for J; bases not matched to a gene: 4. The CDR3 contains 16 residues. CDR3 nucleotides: TGTGCCAGCAGCACTAGCGGGAGTCAAGCCAAAAACATTCAGTACTTC. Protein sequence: CASSTSGSQAKNIQYF.

The CDR3 spells CASSPEGAGANVLTF. The CDR3 DNA sequence: TGTGCCAGCTCACCGGAAGGGGCTGGGGCCAACGTCCTGACTTTC. The chain employs TRBV18 and TRBJ2-6; maybe TRBD1 (5 bases). The CDR3 is 15 amino acids. CDR1 and CDR2 from the germline V gene are KGHSH and LQKENI. Trimming took 3 bases from V and 2 from J, leaving 8 bases between them.